The entry that follows covers one T cell receptor beta chain sequence. The germline V and J ends were trimmed by 5 bases and 6 bases, with 17 bases remaining between them. This CDR3 spans 14 amino acids. Germline assignment: CDR1 MNHNY and CDR2 SVGAGI (reference sequence). The data were taken from a study of T cell changes during pregnancy in multiple sclerosis. Data came from immunoSEQ multiplex PCR; TCRdb stores just in-frame clones and leaves some out. The table includes tens of thousands of clones, 92% detected once. The TCR originated in a female donor with multiple sclerosis, enrolled in a pregnancy study. Material: peripheral blood, obtained before pregnancy. This chain connects TRBV6-6 to TRBJ2-7; a weak D match, TRBD1 (6 bases). The CDR3 here is CASSVGHLPGEQYF. The CDR3 DNA is TGTGCCAGCAGTGTGGGACACCTCCCGGGCGAGCAGTACTTC.